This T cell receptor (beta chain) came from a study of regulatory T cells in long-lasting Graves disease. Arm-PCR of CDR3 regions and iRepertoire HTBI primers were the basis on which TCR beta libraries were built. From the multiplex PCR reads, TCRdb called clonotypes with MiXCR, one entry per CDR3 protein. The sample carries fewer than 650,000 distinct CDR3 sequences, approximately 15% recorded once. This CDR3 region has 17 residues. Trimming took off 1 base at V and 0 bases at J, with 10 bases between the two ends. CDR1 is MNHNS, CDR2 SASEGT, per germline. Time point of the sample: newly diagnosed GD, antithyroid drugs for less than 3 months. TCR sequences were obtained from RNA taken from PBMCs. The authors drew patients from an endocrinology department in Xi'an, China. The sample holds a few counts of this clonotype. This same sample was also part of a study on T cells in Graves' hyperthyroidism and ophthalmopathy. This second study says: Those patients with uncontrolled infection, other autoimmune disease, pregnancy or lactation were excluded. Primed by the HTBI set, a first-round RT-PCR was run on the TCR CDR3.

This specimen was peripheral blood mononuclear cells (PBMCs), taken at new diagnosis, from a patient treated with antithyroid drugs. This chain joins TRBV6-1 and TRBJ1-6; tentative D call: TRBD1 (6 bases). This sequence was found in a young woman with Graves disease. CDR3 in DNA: TGTGCCAGCAGTGAAGACAGGGAGAGCTCCTATAATTCACCCCTCCACTTT. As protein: CASSEDRESSYNSPLHF.